The source of this TCR beta chain is a study of human T cells and chemical hapten exposure. The CDR3 sequence is 15 residues long. J gave up 3 bases and V 2 bases, and 4 bases lay outside the gene matches. Germline assignment: CDR1 MNHEY and CDR2 SVGEGT. This clonotype was counted many times. Its matching antigen is unknown. During construction of the library, unique molecular identifiers were attached to individual cDNA molecules for quantitative, reproducible TCR counting. MiXCR, applied by TCRdb to the RACE reads, yields one record per CDR3 protein. The sample contains 50,000 to 70,000 distinct CDR3 sequences, approximately 6.5% of which appear only once. The time point here: healthy volunteer bleed at 6 weeks. Unfractionated whole blood yielded the extracted total RNA. Findings of the study overall: After DPC sensitization, TCRs above 1 in 1000 frequency showed no change.

The J gene is TRBJ2-7, the V gene TRBV6-2 or TRBV6-3, with 10 bases matching TRBD2. The sample taken for sequencing was whole blood. The TCR originated in a female donor in good health. Some clones in this sample may be carry-over from other donors' samples. CDR3: CASSYGTSEFYEQYF. The CDR3, as DNA: TGTGCCAGCAGTTACGGGACTAGCGAGTTCTACGAGCAGTACTTC.